This T cell receptor beta chain was documented in a study of siplizumab effects on memory and regulatory T cells. This CDR3 spans 17 amino acids. J gave up 9 bases and V 0 bases, and 9 bases lay outside the gene matches. Germline V gene lookup returns CDR1 MGHRA and CDR2 YSYEKL. Measured with immunoSEQ multiplex PCR; TCRdb has only the in-frame clones, and not every one. The sample lists 99,000 or so clones, about 93% occurring once. Study-level results: Proliferating siplizumab-culture Treg suppressive function went unconfirmed.

Details on this clone: Its antigen is still unknown.

The chain employs TRBV4-1 and TRBJ1-6; 9 nucleotides align to TRBD1. Sequences were obtained from Tregs sorted from blood. The sequence came from a human donor in good health. The CDR3 is CASSQDRQGQGFSPLHF. CDR3 in DNA: TGCGCCAGCAGCCAAGATCGGCAGGGACAGGGATTTTCACCCCTCCACTTT.